This T cell receptor beta chain was obtained from a study of cytomegalovirus exposure and HLA in healthy donors. Study-wide points: TCR beta V segments were, for the most part, productive about 87% or about 30% of the time in an earlier analysis. For most subjects, TCR beta sequences were reported to predict HLA-A and HLA-B alleles with accuracy.

The PCR was carried out with 60 Vbeta primers and 13 Jbeta primers. The method was immunoSEQ multiplex PCR; TCRdb's version includes in-frame clones alone and lacks a portion of them. Of tens of thousands of clones in the sample, about three fifths are singletons; the top ten hold 20% to 25%. With respect to this clone: The antigen is unknown.

V dropped 0 bases and J dropped 10; count of bases not matched to a gene: 9. CDR1 KGHSH and CDR2 LQKENI come from the germline V gene. The CDR3 contains 15 residues. This TCR came from a man between 45 and 60 years old in good health and CMV-seropositive. The sequencing sample was made of PBMCs. This sequence joins TRBV18 and TRBJ2-5; 9 bases line up with TRBD2. The CDR3 protein is CASSPPLAGSRGQYF. CDR3 nucleotides: TGTGCCAGCTCACCACCCCTAGCGGGGAGCAGGGGCCAGTACTTC.